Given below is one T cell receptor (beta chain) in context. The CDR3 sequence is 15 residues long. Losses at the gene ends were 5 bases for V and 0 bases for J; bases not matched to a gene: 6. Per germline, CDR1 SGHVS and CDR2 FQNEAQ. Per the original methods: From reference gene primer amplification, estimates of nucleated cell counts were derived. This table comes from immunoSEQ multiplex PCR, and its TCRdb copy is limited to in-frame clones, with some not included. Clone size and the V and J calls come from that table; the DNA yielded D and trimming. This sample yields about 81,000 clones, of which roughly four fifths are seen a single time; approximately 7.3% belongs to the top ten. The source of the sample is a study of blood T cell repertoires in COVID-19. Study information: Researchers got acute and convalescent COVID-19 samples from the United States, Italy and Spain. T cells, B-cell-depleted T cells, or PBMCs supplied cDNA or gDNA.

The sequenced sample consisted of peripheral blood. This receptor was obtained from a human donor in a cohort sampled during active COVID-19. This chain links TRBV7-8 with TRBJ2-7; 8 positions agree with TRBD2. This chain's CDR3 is CASSESGGLSYEQYF. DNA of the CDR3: TGTGCCAGCAGCGAGAGCGGGGGCCTCTCCTACGAGCAGTACTTC.